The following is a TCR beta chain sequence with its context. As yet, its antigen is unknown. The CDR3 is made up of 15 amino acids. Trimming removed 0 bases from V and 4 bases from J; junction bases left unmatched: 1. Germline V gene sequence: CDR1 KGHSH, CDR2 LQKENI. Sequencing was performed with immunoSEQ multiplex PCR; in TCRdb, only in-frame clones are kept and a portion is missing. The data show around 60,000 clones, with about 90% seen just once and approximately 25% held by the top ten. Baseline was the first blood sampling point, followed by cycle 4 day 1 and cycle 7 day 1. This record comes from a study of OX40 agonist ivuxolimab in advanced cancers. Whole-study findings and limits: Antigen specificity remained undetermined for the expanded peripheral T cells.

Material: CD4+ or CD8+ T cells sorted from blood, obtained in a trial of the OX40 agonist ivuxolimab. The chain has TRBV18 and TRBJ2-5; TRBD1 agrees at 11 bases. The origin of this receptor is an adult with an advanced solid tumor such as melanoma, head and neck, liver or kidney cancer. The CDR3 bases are TGTGCCAGCTCACCACCGGGACAGGGGGTAGAGACCCAGTACTTC. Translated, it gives CASSPPGQGVETQYF.